This TCR beta chain was documented in a study of CD8 T cells in Susac syndrome. This CDR3 spans 13 amino acids. Germline values: CDR1 DFQATT, CDR2 SNEGSKA (reference sequence). Trimming left V 7 bases short and J 5 bases short, with 15 bases between. Reverse transcription of roughly 0.45 to 1 ug RNA was performed with random hexamers. MiXCR, applied by TCRdb to the immunoSEQ multiplex PCR reads, yields one record per CDR3 protein. Of 40,000 to 55,000 distinct CDR3 sequences detected, more than 85% appear once; the ten largest clones hold 0.35% to 0.5%. A single count supports this clonotype. Negative isolation was used for CD8+ and CD4+ T cells and FACS enrichment for TEMRA cells.

This sequence joins TRBV20-1 and TRBJ2-1; D unclear. The TCR was taken from a human donor in good health. Sequencing input: CD8+ T cells from PBMCs. The DNA of the CDR3 is TGCAGTGTCCGCCCGACCAACAACAATGAGCAGTTCTTC. Residues: CSVRPTNNNEQFF.